This TCR beta chain was sequenced in a study of blood T cell repertoires in COVID-19 (dated by TCRdb to 2019 to 2021). A note on the overall study: The collaborator samples originated in the United States, Italy and Spain and spanned the acute and convalescent phases of COVID-19. The prospective study material was composed of cDNA or gDNA derived from T cells, B-cell-depleted T cells, or PBMCs. Deeply sampled blood TCRbeta repertoires from subjects exposed to, actively infected with, or recovered from COVID-19 were included in the dataset. A freely available public database, intended as a resource for researchers studying the immune response to SARS-CoV-2, is where the repertoires were released. Samples were obtained from the ongoing ImmuneRACE study (first 160 participants) and from 1,200 or so subjects provided by 6 global collaborators. A de-identified subject ID, COVID-19 status, age in years and sex were almost always included in the sample metadata. Where available, HLA class I and class II types were obtained from metadata supplied by the sample provider rather than from assay-based typing. Overall results and qualifications from the work: Clinical and demographic metadata were provided uncurated, with the amount varying by source and participant.

One collaborating source in Seattle enrolled patients while the patients were actively infected and followed the patients over time throughout the course of disease. Collaborating institutions collected whole blood in K2EDTA tubes following their own protocols. For TCRbeta analysis, collaborators shipped samples in one of three forms: frozen whole blood, isolated PBMCs, or DNA extracted from either of those sample types. Points on this clone: This clone's antigen is unknown. No base-level quality is on record; no much larger clone is a single base apart.

The immunoSEQ Assay, a bias-controlled multiplex PCR, was used to amplify TCRbeta CDR3 regions from genomic DNA. The original methods were these. Nucleated cell counts per sample were estimated from amplification of reference gene primers within the assay. To quantify the absolute abundance of each unique TCRbeta CDR3 rearrangement, sequence reads were collapsed and filtered. Productive Simpson clonality was computed per sample as the square root of Simpson's diversity index over productive rearrangements. In its TCRdb copy, this immuneACCESS table keeps in-frame sequences only and misses some clones. Where compared with another copy, unresolved V genes explain less than half of these, and the others have no known cause. V and J calls and clone size follow that table, whereas D and trimming were derived from the DNA. Recorded for this sample are some 180,000 clones; around nine tenths of them occurred a single time. The top ten clonotypes cover 15% to 20% of the sample.

Trimming leaves V shorter by 7 bases and J shorter by 5 bases, with the junction holding 12 bases beyond the gene matches. The CDR3 sequence holds 15 residues, the cysteine and phenylalanine included. Of the read, only the CDR3 DNA is kept; its 45 bases are in frame from base 1. Reading the germline V gene (reference sequence) gives CDR1 PRHDT and CDR2 FYEKMQ. The chain links TRBV13 with TRBJ2-5, with 8 central nucleotides matching TRBD1. Sequenced material: peripheral blood. The sequence was obtained from a man over 45 with COVID-19, enrolled during active disease. The sequence in DNA is TGTGCCAGCACCCAGGGGCTCAGGGGGCGGGAGACCCAGTACTTC. This encodes CASTQGLRGRETQYF.